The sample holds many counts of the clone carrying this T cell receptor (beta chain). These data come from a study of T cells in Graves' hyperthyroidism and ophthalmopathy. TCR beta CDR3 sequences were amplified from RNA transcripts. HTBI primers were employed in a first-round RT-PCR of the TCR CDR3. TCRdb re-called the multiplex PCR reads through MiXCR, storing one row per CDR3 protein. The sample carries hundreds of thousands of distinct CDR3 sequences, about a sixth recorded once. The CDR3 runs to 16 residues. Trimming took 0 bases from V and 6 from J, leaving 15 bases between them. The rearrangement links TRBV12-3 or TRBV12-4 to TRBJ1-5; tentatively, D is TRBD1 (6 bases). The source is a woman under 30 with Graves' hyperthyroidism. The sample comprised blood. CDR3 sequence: CASSLARTGGGQPQHF. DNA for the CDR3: TGTGCCAGCAGTTTAGCTAGGACGGGGGGCGGTCAGCCCCAGCATTTT.